The present TCR beta chain was sequenced within a study of Ad26.COV2.S vaccination and SARS-CoV-2 variants. Across the whole study: Ad26.COV2.S, an intramuscular injection, was given once or twice 56 days apart.

The treatment was: some 20 received Ad26.COV2.S at low or high dose, single or two shots; about 5 received placebo; per-sample allocation not given. All samples were drawn on day 63, counting from the first vaccine or placebo injection. Regarding this clone: Its target is unknown.

Whole-study findings and limits: The analyses of TCR breadth and depth may have understated the size of total T cell responses.

CDR3 length: 13 residues. Germline values: CDR1 ENHRY, CDR2 SYGVKD. Trimming shortened V by 3 bases and J by 8 bases, and 11 bases separated the two germline ends. Repertoires were generated with immunoSEQ multiplex PCR, while TCRdb's copy carries only in-frame clones and drops some. This sample yields 350,000 to 450,000 clones, of which about 91% are seen a single time; 1.9% belongs to the top ten. The chain has TRBV10-3 and TRBJ2-1; no clear D. This sequence originates from a person aged 18-65 years who received the Ad26.COV2.S COVID-19 vaccine or a placebo. The sample here was peripheral blood, taken in a trial of Ad26.COV2.S vaccine versus placebo. The CDR3 sequence: CAISEIAWDEQFF. The DNA for the CDR3 is TGTGCCATCAGTGAAATAGCTTGGGATGAGCAGTTCTTC.